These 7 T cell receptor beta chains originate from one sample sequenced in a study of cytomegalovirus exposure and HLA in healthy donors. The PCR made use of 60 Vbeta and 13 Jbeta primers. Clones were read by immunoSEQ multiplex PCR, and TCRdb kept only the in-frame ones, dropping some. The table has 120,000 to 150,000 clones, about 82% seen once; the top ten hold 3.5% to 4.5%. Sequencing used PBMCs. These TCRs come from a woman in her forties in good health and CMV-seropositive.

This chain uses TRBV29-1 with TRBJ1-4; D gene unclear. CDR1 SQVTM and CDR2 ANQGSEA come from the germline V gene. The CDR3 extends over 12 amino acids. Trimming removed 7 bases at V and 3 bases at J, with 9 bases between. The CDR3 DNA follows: TGCAGCGCGAAGGAGGCTAATGAAAAACTGTTTTTT. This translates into CSAKEANEKLFF.

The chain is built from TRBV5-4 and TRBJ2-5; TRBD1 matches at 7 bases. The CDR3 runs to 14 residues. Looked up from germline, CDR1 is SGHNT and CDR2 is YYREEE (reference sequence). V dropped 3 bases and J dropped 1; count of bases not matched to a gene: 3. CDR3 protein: CASSSQGRQETQYF. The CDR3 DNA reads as TGTGCCAGCAGCTCACAGGGGCGCCAAGAGACCCAGTACTTC.

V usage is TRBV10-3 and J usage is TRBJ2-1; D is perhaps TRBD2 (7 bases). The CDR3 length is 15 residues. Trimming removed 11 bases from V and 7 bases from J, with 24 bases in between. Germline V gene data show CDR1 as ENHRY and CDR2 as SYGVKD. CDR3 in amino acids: CAAATPGGAGNEQFF. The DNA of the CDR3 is TGTGCCGCCGCGACACCGGGGGGCGCGGGGAATGAGCAGTTCTTC.

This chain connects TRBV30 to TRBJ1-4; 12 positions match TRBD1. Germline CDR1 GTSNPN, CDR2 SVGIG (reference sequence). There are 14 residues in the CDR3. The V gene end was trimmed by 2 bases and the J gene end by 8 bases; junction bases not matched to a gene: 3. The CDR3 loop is CAWSSGQGAEKLFF. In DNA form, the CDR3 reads TGTGCCTGGAGTTCGGGACAGGGGGCGGAAAAACTGTTTTTT.

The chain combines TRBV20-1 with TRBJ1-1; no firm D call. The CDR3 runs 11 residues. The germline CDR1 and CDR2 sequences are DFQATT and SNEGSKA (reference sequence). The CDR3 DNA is TGCAGGGGGAGGGTTGGCACTGAAGCTTTCTTT. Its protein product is CRGRVGTEAFF.

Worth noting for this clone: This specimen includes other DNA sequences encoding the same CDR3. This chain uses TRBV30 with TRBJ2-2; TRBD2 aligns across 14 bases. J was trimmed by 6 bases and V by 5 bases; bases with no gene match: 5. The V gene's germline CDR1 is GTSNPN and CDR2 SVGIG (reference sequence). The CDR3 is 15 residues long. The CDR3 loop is CAWSRLAGGAGELFF. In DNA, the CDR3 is TGTGCCTGGTCGAGACTAGCGGGGGGGGCCGGGGAGCTGTTTTTT.

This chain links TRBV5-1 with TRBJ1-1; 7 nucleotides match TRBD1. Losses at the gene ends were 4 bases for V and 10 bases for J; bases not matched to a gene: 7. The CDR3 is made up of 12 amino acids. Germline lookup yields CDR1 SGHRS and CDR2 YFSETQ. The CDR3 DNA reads TGCGCCAGCAGCCCGGGACAGAAAGGAGCTTTCTTT. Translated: CASSPGQKGAFF.